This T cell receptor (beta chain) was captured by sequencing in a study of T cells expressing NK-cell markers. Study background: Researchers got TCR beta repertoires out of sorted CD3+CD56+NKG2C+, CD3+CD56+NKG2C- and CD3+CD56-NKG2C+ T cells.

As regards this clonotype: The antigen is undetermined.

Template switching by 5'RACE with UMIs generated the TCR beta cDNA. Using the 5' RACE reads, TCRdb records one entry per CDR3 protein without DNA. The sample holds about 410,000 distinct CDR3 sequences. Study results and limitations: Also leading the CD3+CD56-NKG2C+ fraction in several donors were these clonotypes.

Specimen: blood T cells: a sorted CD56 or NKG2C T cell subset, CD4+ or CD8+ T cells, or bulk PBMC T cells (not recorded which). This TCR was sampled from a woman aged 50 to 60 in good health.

The CDR3 sequence: CSARDLTSGRAETQYF. V usage is TRBV20-1 and J usage is TRBJ2-5; TCRdb's assignment of TRBD2 cannot be checked, as there is no DNA. The CDR3 is made up of 16 amino acids. CDR1 DFQATT and CDR2 SNEGSKA come from the germline V gene (reference sequence).